This T cell receptor beta chain was sequenced for a study of blood T cell repertoires in COVID-19 (dated by TCRdb to between 2020 and 2021). For context, the study as a whole: Samples covering the acute and convalescent phases of COVID-19 were provided by collaborators in the United States, Italy and Spain. The prospective study material was composed of cDNA or gDNA derived from T cells, B-cell-depleted T cells, or PBMCs. Deeply sampled blood TCRbeta repertoires from subjects exposed to, actively infected with, or recovered from COVID-19 were included in the dataset. The repertoires were released in a freely available public database meant as a resource for research on the immune response to SARS-CoV-2. The samples were drawn from two sources: the first 160 participants of the ongoing ImmuneRACE study, and 950 to 1,500 subjects contributed by 6 global collaborators. Nearly every sample came with metadata listing a de-identified subject ID, COVID-19 status, age in years and sex. HLA class I and class II types, where available, came from metadata supplied by the sample provider rather than from assay-based typing. Study-level results and caveats: The amount of clinical and demographic metadata varied by source and participant and was provided uncurated.

The V end loses 5 bases and the J end loses 2 bases, and a stretch of 18 bases separates them. For CDR1 and CDR2, the germline V gene (reference sequence) lists MNHEY and SMNVEV. Spanning cysteine to phenylalanine, the CDR3 consists of 16 amino acids. Only the CDR3 DNA is retained, 48 bases long and in frame from the first base. One collaborating source in Seattle enrolled patients during active infection and followed them longitudinally through the course of disease. Collaborating institutions collected whole blood in K2EDTA tubes following their own protocols. For TCRbeta analysis, collaborator samples were shipped as frozen whole blood, as isolated PBMCs, or as DNA extracted from either sample type. The immunoSEQ Assay, a bias-controlled multiplex PCR, was used to amplify TCRbeta CDR3 regions from genomic DNA. In the authors' own workflow: The number of nucleated cells in each sample was estimated from the amplification of reference gene primers within the assay. Sequence reads were collapsed and filtered to measure the absolute abundance of every unique TCRbeta CDR3 rearrangement. Productive Simpson clonality was computed per sample as the square root of Simpson's diversity index over productive rearrangements. Held by TCRdb, this immuneACCESS table contains in-frame sequences only and omits some clones. Under half of the omission traces to an unresolved V gene where checked; the cause of the rest is unknown. Clonal size and the V and J genes are those of that table, whereas D and trimming came from the DNA. Within this sample are hundreds of thousands of clones, with roughly 85% of them counted one time only. The top ten clonotypes cover approximately 5.1% of the sample.

Concerning this clone: Which antigen it targets is not known. The sample holds no much larger clone one base away, and base qualities are not on file.

The sample was peripheral blood. This sequence originates from a middle-aged man with COVID-19, enrolled during active disease. This receptor chain uses TRBV27 and TRBJ2-5, with TRBD1 perhaps the D gene, on 5 matching bases. The nucleotide sequence is given as TGTGCCAGCAGTCTCTCTCGGTACAGGCCGCAAGAGACCCAGTACTTC. This encodes CASSLSRYRPQETQYF.